What follows are 23 T cell receptor beta chains derived from one specimen sequenced in a study of OX40 agonist ivuxolimab in advanced cancers. The table came from immunoSEQ multiplex PCR; TCRdb's copy has only in-frame clones and leaves some out. The table lists about 17,000 clones, around 80% of them singletons. The source was CD4+ or CD8+ T cells sorted from blood, collected in a trial of the OX40 agonist ivuxolimab. The receptors were sampled from an adult with an advanced solid tumor such as melanoma, head and neck, liver or kidney cancer.

The sample holds one count of this clone. The J gene is TRBJ1-5, the V gene TRBV4-1, with D perhaps TRBD1 (5 bases). The germline gives CDR1 MGHRA, CDR2 YSYEKL. The V and J ends lost 2 bases and 7 bases respectively, with 12 bases between them. The CDR3 is 14 amino acids. The CDR3 here is CASSQIGDRQPQHF. The CDR3 DNA reads as TGCGCCAGCAGCCAAATCGGGGACCGGCAGCCCCAGCATTTT.

The rearrangement links TRBV28 to TRBJ2-3; TRBD1 matches 9 bases. Germline V lookup: CDR1 MDHEN, CDR2 SYDVKM. The CDR3 has 12 residues. With 6 bases clipped from V and 7 bases from J, the junction kept 2 bases outside the gene matches. In DNA form, the CDR3 reads TGTGCCAGCAGCACAGGGGGCCATACGCAGTATTTT. Translating it yields CASSTGGHTQYF.

The genes are TRBV28 and TRBJ2-1; D possibly corresponds to TRBD2 (6 bases). V lost 5 bases and J 4 bases, leaving 12 bases between the germline ends. The germline V gene encodes CDR1 MDHEN and CDR2 SYDVKM. The CDR3 is 14 amino acids. This CDR3 is CASSRTGDYNEQFF. In DNA, the CDR3 is TGTGCCAGCAGTCGCACGGGGGATTACAATGAGCAGTTCTTC.

CDR3 in amino acids: CASSEDPGQGLGGANVLTF. CDR3 bases: TGTGCCAGCAGCGAAGATCCGGGACAGGGGCTGGGAGGGGCCAACGTCCTGACTTTC. This sequence joins TRBV9 and TRBJ2-6, with 10 positions matching TRBD1. Germline CDR1 reads SGDLS; CDR2 reads YYNGEE. The CDR3 contains 19 residues. The J segment lost 4 bases and the V segment lost 3 bases, leaving 13 bases of the junction unmatched.

This clone is labeled medium-sized. The rearrangement uses TRBV28 and TRBJ1-1, with a possible D match to TRBD1 (6 bases). The germline V and J ends were trimmed by 8 bases and 8 bases, with 21 bases remaining between them. The germline V gene has CDR1 MDHEN and CDR2 SYDVKM. The CDR3 consists of 14 residues. The CDR3 coding sequence is TGTGCCAGCCAACCCTTACTCGGGCAGGGGGAAGCTTTCTTT. This translates into CASQPLLGQGEAFF.

The chain uses TRBV19 and TRBJ2-1; TRBD2 might be the D (5 bases). V was shortened by 4 bases and J by 5 bases, with 18 bases between the two germline ends. This CDR3 is 16 amino acids long. CDR1 LNHDA and CDR2 SQIVND come from the germline V gene (reference sequence). The CDR3 loop is CASSSLTGGLHNEQFF. CDR3 sequence (DNA): TGTGCCAGTAGTAGTTTAACCGGAGGACTCCACAATGAGCAGTTCTTC.

This chain connects TRBV2 to TRBJ2-5, with TRBD1 as a possible D gene (6 bases). V lost 3 bases and J 2 bases, leaving 13 bases between the germline ends. Germline-derived CDR1 and CDR2 are SNHLY and FYNNEI. The CDR3 runs to 15 residues. CDR3 sequence (DNA): TGTGCCAGCAGTGAGTGGACAGTCGGGCAAGAGACCCAGTACTTC. It translates to CASSEWTVGQETQYF.

This chain uses TRBV27 with TRBJ2-2; D is unclear. The CDR3 runs 15 residues. In germline, CDR1 is MNHEY, CDR2 SMNVEV (reference sequence). V lost 3 bases to trimming and J lost 5 bases, with 13 bases between them. The DNA of the CDR3 is TGTGCCAGCAGTTTGTTGCAGGCTTATACCGGGGAGCTGTTTTTT. Its translation: CASSLLQAYTGELFF.

The rearrangement joins TRBV27 to TRBJ2-7; D remains unclear. The CDR3 is made up of 13 amino acids. From germline, CDR1 is MNHEY and CDR2 SMNVEV (reference sequence). The ends were cut back, 2 bases at V and 2 bases at J, with 7 bases in the middle. CDR3 protein: CASSLDRAYEQYF. Here the CDR3 DNA reads TGTGCCAGCAGTTTAGACCGAGCCTACGAGCAGTACTTC.

The rearrangement uses TRBV9 and TRBJ2-7; weak D call: TRBD2 (6 bases). Germline-derived CDR1 and CDR2 are SGDLS and YYNGEE. Trimming cost V 4 bases and J 7 bases, with 15 bases left between them. The CDR3 consists of 13 residues. In DNA form, the CDR3 reads TGTGCCAGCAGCCTGAGCGGGTTAGGGGAGCAGTACTTC. The encoded protein is CASSLSGLGEQYF.

This clone turned up a few times. The gene calls are TRBV27 and TRBJ1-2; D gene uncertain. CDR3 length: 16 residues. Looked up from germline, CDR1 is MNHEY and CDR2 is SMNVEV (reference sequence). V was pared by 10 bases and J by 1 base, with 22 bases between. The CDR3 sequence: CATRESAGADNYGYTF. CDR3 DNA sequence: TGTGCCACCCGTGAATCCGCCGGTGCCGATAACTATGGCTACACCTTC.

On this clone itself: This could be a read error, since a much larger clone is one nucleotide away. V gene TRBV5-6 combines with J gene TRBJ2-7; no clear D gene. There are 11 residues in the CDR3. Germline CDR1 and CDR2: SGHDT and YYEEEE. V lost 1 base and J 6 bases, leaving 5 bases between the germline ends. CDR3 sequence: CASSLSVEQYF. The CDR3 nucleotides read TGTGCCAGCAGCTTGAGTGTCGAGCAGTACTTC.

This chain connects TRBV27 to TRBJ1-1; maybe TRBD1 (5 bases). V lost 6 bases and J lost 5, with 13 bases in between. Germline assignment: CDR1 MNHEY and CDR2 SMNVEV (reference sequence). The CDR3 has 13 amino acids. DNA of the CDR3: TGTGCCAGCAGGAAGGGGTCTGGGACTGAAGCTTTCTTT. Its translation is CASRKGSGTEAFF.

The chain recombines TRBV5-1 with TRBJ2-5; TRBD2 might be the D (6 bases). V gave up 0 bases and J gave up 0 bases, with 9 bases separating them. Germline CDR1 reads SGHRS; CDR2 reads YFSETQ. CDR3 size: 15 residues. The CDR3 nucleotides are TGCGCCAGCAGCTTGGGGGGCGGGAACCAAGAGACCCAGTACTTC. It specifies CASSLGGGNQETQYF.

V is TRBV27 and J is TRBJ2-1; D not resolved. CDR3 length equals 16 residues. CDR1 and CDR2 (germline): MNHEY, SMNVEV (reference sequence). Trimming removed 1 base at V and 2 bases at J, with 12 bases between. CDR3 DNA: TGTGCCAGCAGTTTATTAACCGGAACGCCCTACAATGAGCAGTTCTTC. It codes for CASSLLTGTPYNEQFF.

The chain recombines TRBV9 with TRBJ2-1; weak D call: TRBD2 (5 bases). From germline, CDR1 is SGDLS and CDR2 YYNGEE. V lost 0 bases and J lost 8, with 9 bases in between. The CDR3 length is 13 residues. Written as DNA, the CDR3 is TGTGCCAGCAGCGTAGGACCCGGGGATGAGCAGTTCTTC. This translates into CASSVGPGDEQFF.

This chain links TRBV11-3 with TRBJ2-1, with D unclear. V gave up 5 bases and J gave up 0 bases, with 11 bases separating them. CDR1 and CDR2 from the germline V gene are SGHNT and YENEEA. The CDR3 length is 15 residues. This CDR3 is CASSQSRGSYNEQFF. The CDR3, as DNA: TGTGCCAGCAGCCAGAGTCGTGGCTCCTACAATGAGCAGTTCTTC.

The rearrangement uses TRBV9 and TRBJ2-7, with D tentatively TRBD1 (6 bases). CDR3 length: 14 residues. The V gene lost 0 bases and the J gene lost 3 bases, with 10 bases spanning the gap. CDR1 is SGDLS, CDR2 YYNGEE, per germline. CDR3 nucleotide sequence: TGTGCCAGCAGCGTAGAGGAAGGGGGCTACGAGCAGTACTTC. It codes for CASSVEEGGYEQYF. The full variable domain, with the rest looked up from reference TRBV9 and TRBJ2-7, is DSGVTQTPKHLITATGQRVTLRCSPRSGDLSVYWYQQSLDQGLQFLIQYYNGEERAKGNILERFSAQQFPDLHSELNLSSLELGDSALYFCASSVEEGGYEQYFGPGTRLTVT.

The chain combines TRBV28 with TRBJ2-1, with 9 bases lining up with TRBD2. This CDR3 has 17 amino acids. V shed 5 bases, J shed 4 bases, and the junction held 12 bases outside the gene matches. CDR1 and CDR2 from the germline V gene are MDHEN and SYDVKM. CDR3 sequence reads: CASSQAPGGGAYNEQFF. The CDR3, as DNA: TGTGCCAGCAGTCAGGCCCCTGGCGGGGGGGCATACAATGAGCAGTTCTTC.

This chain connects TRBV7-3 to TRBJ2-1, with 9 bases that match TRBD1. The CDR3 is made up of 15 amino acids. CDR1 and CDR2 (germline): SGHTA, FQGTGA. V gave up 3 bases and J gave up 3 bases; unmatched junction bases: 3. As DNA, the CDR3 is TGTGCCAGCAGCTTGGGACAGGGACTCTACAATGAGCAGTTCTTC. Translating gives CASSLGQGLYNEQFF.

In nucleotides, the CDR3 is TGCGCCAGCAGTGGGGGCATTGAGCAGTTCTTC. Translating it yields CASSGGIEQFF. The rearrangement uses TRBV4-1 and TRBJ2-1, with a tentative D call TRBD1 (6 bases). Trimming pared 6 bases from V and 9 bases from J, leaving 9 bases between. The V gene's germline CDR1 is MGHRA and CDR2 YSYEKL. This CDR3 has 11 amino acids.

This clone was counted a single time. CDR3 protein: CASSPRGQNFYEQYF. The CDR3 DNA reads as TGTGCCAGCAGTCCAAGGGGGCAGAACTTCTACGAGCAGTACTTC. The J gene is TRBJ2-7, the V gene TRBV27; TRBD1 matches at 7 bases. CDR1 and CDR2 from the germline V gene are MNHEY and SMNVEV (reference sequence). V lost 5 bases to trimming and J lost 3 bases; unmatched junction nucleotides: 10. The CDR3 covers 15 residues.

J is TRBJ2-7 and V is TRBV27; 9 positions match TRBD2. The germline V gene has CDR1 MNHEY and CDR2 SMNVEV (reference sequence). The CDR3 runs to 14 residues. The V gene end was trimmed by 5 bases and the J gene end by 6 bases; junction bases not matched to a gene: 8. CDR3: CASSPPGLAGEQYF. The DNA for the CDR3 is TGTGCCAGCAGTCCCCCGGGACTAGCAGGCGAGCAGTACTTC.